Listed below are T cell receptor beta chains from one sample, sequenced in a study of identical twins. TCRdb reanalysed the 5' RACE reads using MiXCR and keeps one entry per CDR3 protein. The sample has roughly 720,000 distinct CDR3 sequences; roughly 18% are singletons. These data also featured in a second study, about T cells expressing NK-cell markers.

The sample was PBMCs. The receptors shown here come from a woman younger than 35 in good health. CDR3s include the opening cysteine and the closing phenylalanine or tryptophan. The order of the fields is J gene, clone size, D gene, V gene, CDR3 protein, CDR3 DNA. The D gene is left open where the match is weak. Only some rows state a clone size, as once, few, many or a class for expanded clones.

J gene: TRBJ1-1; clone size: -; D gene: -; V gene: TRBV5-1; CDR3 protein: CASSLIPDNTEAFF; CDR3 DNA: TGCGCCAGCAGCTTGATTCCGGACAACACTGAAGCTTTCTTT
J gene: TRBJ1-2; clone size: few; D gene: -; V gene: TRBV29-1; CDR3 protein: CSVENTSGMDSNYGYTF; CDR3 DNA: TGCAGCGTTGAGAATACCTCAGGAATGGACAGTAACTATGGCTACACCTTC
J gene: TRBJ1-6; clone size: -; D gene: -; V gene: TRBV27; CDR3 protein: CASSPKGPRDSPLHF; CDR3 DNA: TGTGCCAGCAGTCCGAAGGGTCCCCGGGATTCACCCCTCCACTTT
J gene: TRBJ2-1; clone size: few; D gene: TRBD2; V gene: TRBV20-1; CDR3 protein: CSASGGAKNEQFF; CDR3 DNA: TGCAGTGCTAGCGGGGGGGCCAAAAATGAGCAGTTCTTC
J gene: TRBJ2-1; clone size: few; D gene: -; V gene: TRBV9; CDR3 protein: CASSPGAARNEQFF; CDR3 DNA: TGTGCCAGCAGTCCGGGGGCCGCTCGAAATGAGCAGTTCTTC
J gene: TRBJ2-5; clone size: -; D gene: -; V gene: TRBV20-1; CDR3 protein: CSARWQETQYF; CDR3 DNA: TGCAGTGCTAGGTGGCAAGAGACCCAGTACTTC
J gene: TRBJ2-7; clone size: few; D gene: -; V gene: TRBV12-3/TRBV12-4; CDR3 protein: CASTSDGGTYEQYF; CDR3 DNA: TGTGCCAGCACCTCAGATGGGGGCACCTACGAGCAGTACTTC
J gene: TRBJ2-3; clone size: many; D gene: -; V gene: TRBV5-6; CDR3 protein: CASSLALKGTDTQYF; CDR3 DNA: TGTGCCAGCAGCTTGGCCTTGAAAGGCACAGATACGCAGTATTTT
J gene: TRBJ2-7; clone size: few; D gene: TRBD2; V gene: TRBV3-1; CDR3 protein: CASSQVSGSSAGGPDEQYF; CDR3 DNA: TGTGCCAGCAGCCAAGTTTCAGGGTCCTCGGCGGGAGGGCCGGACGAGCAGTACTTC
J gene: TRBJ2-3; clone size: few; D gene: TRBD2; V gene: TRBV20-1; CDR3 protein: CSASRARGDLPTLTDTQYF; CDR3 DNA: TGCAGTGCTAGTAGGGCTCGGGGGGACCTCCCCACGTTGACAGATACGCAGTATTTT
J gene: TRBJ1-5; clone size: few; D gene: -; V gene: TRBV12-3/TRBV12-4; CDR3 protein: CASMDSNQPQHF; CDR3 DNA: TGTGCCAGCATGGATAGCAATCAGCCCCAGCATTTT
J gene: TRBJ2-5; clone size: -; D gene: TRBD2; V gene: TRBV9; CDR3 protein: CASSDGLAKQETQYF; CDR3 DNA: TGTGCCAGCAGCGACGGACTAGCGAAACAAGAGACCCAGTACTTC
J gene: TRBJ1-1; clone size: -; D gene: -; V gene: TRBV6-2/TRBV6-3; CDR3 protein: CASSRHVNTEAFF; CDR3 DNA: TGTGCCAGCAGTCGCCATGTGAACACTGAAGCTTTCTTT
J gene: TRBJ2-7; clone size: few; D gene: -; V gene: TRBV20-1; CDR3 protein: CSAKGGVYEQYF; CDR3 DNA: TGCAGTGCTAAGGGGGGAGTCTACGAGCAGTACTTC
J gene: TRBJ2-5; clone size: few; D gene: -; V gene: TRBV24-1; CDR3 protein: CATSDPREETQYF; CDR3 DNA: TGTGCCACCAGTGATCCCCGGGAAGAGACCCAGTACTTC
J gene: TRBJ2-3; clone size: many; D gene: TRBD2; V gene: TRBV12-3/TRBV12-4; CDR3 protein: CASSRLAGDTDTQYF; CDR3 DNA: TGTGCCAGCAGTAGACTAGCGGGGGACACAGATACGCAGTATTTT